Listed below are T cell receptor beta chains from one sample, sequenced in a study of blood T cells in healthy people across ages. One entry per CDR3 protein results from TCRdb running MiXCR on the 5' RACE reads. Here the sample spans some 790,000 distinct CDR3 sequences, less than 35% being singletons. The sequencing input was blood. Source of these receptors: a woman aged 80 or over in good health. Each CDR3 is given with its conserved first and last residue. Each record gives: J gene, V gene, clone size, D gene, CDR3 DNA, CDR3 protein. D genes are given only for firm matches. Size is stated for part of the rows, as once, few or many counts, or as a class when the clone is expanded.

TRBJ2-5,TRBV7-2,many,TRBD2,TGTGCCAGCAGCTCGACTAGCGGGGGCTGGGAGACCCAGTACTTC,CASSSTSGGWETQYF
TRBJ2-2,TRBV20-1,many,-,TGCAGTGCTAGAGTGGGGGCGGACGGGGAGCTGTTTTTT,CSARVGADGELFF
TRBJ2-5,TRBV25-1,-,-,TGTGCCAGCAGTGAAGTGGAAGGAAGAGAGACCCAGTACTTC,CASSEVEGRETQYF
TRBJ2-1,TRBV19,-,-,TGTGCCAGTAGTATTGACAGCTCCTACAATGAGCAGTTCTTC,CASSIDSSYNEQFF
TRBJ1-2,TRBV6-5,many,-,TGTGCCAGCAGGCCCAGAGGAGGGCTGGGAGGCTACACCTTC,CASRPRGGLGGYTF
TRBJ2-7,TRBV30,many,-,TGTGCCTGGAGTGTCGGGGGGCCCTCCTACGAGCAGTACTTC,CAWSVGGPSYEQYF
TRBJ2-3,TRBV5-1,many,-,TGCGCCAGCAGCATTGGTGGTCTAGCAACAGATACGCAGTATTTT,CASSIGGLATDTQYF
TRBJ2-1,TRBV4-3,few,TRBD2,TGCGCCAGCAGCCAAGAAGGCGGGGGGGCCCATAGTGAGCAGTTCTTC,CASSQEGGGAHSEQFF
TRBJ1-1,TRBV2,-,-,TGTGCCAGCAGTGTAGTCCGTGTAGGAGGGACGAACACTGAAGCTTTCTTT,CASSVVRVGGTNTEAFF
TRBJ1-1,TRBV18,few,TRBD1,TGTGCCAGCTCACCTGGAAAAACAGGGGAGTCTGAAGCTTTCTTT,CASSPGKTGESEAFF
TRBJ2-7,TRBV6-5,-,-,TGTGCCAGCAGTCCTGACGGACTTAACGAGCAGTACTTC,CASSPDGLNEQYF
TRBJ1-5,TRBV5-4,few,-,TGTGCCAGCAGCTTGGGACCATTCGGTCAGCCCCAGCATTTT,CASSLGPFGQPQHF
TRBJ2-3,TRBV27,-,-,TGTGCCAGCAGTTTATCGGGGCGGACCCGCCCACGGGATACGCAGTATTTT,CASSLSGRTRPRDTQYF
TRBJ2-1,TRBV24-1,-,-,TGTGCCACCAGCCCTAGCGTGGGGAGCAATGAGCAGTTCTTC,CATSPSVGSNEQFF
TRBJ2-1,TRBV11-3,few,-,TGTGCCACCAGGACAGTTGGCGATGAGCAGTTCTTC,CATRTVGDEQFF
TRBJ1-5,TRBV7-2,-,-,TGTGCCAGCAGCAGCCGGGGTGGGGGTCAGCCCCAGCATTTT,CASSSRGGGQPQHF
TRBJ2-1,TRBV10-3,many,TRBD2,TGTGCCATCAGTGAGTCTAGGACTAGCGGGGGGGCCTACAATGAGCAGTTCTTC,CAISESRTSGGAYNEQFF
TRBJ2-3,TRBV6-2/TRBV6-3,-,-,TGTGCCAACATCCGGGACAACCGGCCTCAGTTTACGCAGTATTTT,CANIRDNRPQFTQYF
TRBJ2-3,TRBV5-4,many,-,TGTGCCAGCAGCTTGAGCCGGGGCGTCACAGATACGCAGTATTTT,CASSLSRGVTDTQYF
TRBJ2-3,TRBV24-1,few,TRBD1,TGTGCCACCAGTGATGGACAGGGGGTTAGCGCAGATACGCAGTATTTT,CATSDGQGVSADTQYF
TRBJ2-1,TRBV18,few,-,TGTCCCAGCTCACCTGAGTTTCGCAATGAGCAGTTCTTC,CPSSPEFRNEQFF
TRBJ1-2,TRBV7-9,few,-,TGTGCCAGCAGCGCCAGGGGATTATATGGCTACACCTTC,CASSARGLYGYTF
TRBJ2-1,TRBV3-1,few,TRBD2,TGTGCCAGCAGCCAAGGGGGCGGGGGGGCCTCCTACAATGAGCAGTTCTTC,CASSQGGGGASYNEQFF
TRBJ2-1,TRBV4-3,-,TRBD1,TGCGCCAGCAGCCAAACGGGACAGGGGACTCTTGAGCAGTTCTTC,CASSQTGQGTLEQFF
TRBJ1-1,TRBV25-1,few,-,TGTGCCAGCAGTGCGACAGGTAACACTGAAGCTTTCTTT,CASSATGNTEAFF
TRBJ1-4,TRBV7-9,many,-,TGTGCCAGCAGCCCCCAATCTAAAAATGAAAAACTGTTTTTT,CASSPQSKNEKLFF
TRBJ2-5,TRBV20-1,many,TRBD2,TGCAGTGCTAGAGATCCTGGCAGCGGGGGCCCTTCGGGGACCCAGTACTTC,CSARDPGSGGPSGTQYF
TRBJ1-4,TRBV27,many,TRBD1,TGTGCCAGCAGTTCCAGGGGGACAACTAATGAAAAACTGTTTTTT,CASSSRGTTNEKLFF
TRBJ1-5,TRBV15,-,TRBD1,TGTGCCACCAGCGGAACCGGGACAGGGTATTGGAGCAATCAGCCCCAGCATTTT,CATSGTGTGYWSNQPQHF
TRBJ2-3,TRBV10-3,-,-,TGTGCCATGGGGGAAGGGGGGGCAGATACGCAGTATTTT,CAMGEGGADTQYF
TRBJ1-2,TRBV4-3,many,TRBD1,TGCGCCAGCAGCCAAGCGACAGGGAGGATAGGGTATGGCTACACCTTC,CASSQATGRIGYGYTF
TRBJ2-3,TRBV7-9,-,-,TGTGCTAGCAGCCCCCGATCCGGGCAGACAGATACGCAGTATTTT,CASSPRSGQTDTQYF
TRBJ1-4,TRBV5-5,many,-,TGTGCCAGCAGCCGGGCGAGCGGAAATGAAAAACTGTTTTTT,CASSRASGNEKLFF
TRBJ1-5,TRBV16,-,TRBD1,TGTGCCAGCAGCCAGTCGGGACAGGGAAGTCAGCCCCAGCATTTT,CASSQSGQGSQPQHF
TRBJ2-7,TRBV14,many,-,TGTGCCAGCAGCCCTCTAGGGGGGCCGTCCTACGAGCAGTACTTC,CASSPLGGPSYEQYF
TRBJ2-5,TRBV5-1,many,-,TGCGCCAGCAGCTTGCAAGAGGCCCAGTACTTC,CASSLQEAQYF
TRBJ2-1,TRBV6-4,many,TRBD2,TGTGCCAGCAGCAATAGAGCGGGGAGCTCCTACAATGAGCAGTTCTTC,CASSNRAGSSYNEQFF
TRBJ2-4,TRBV24-1,few,-,TGTGCCACCAGTGATTTTGCCTCAGGGAATGAGCAGTACTTC,CATSDFASGNEQYF
TRBJ1-4,TRBV20-1,-,TRBD1,TGCAGTGCTCCCGGGACAGGGGGGGAAAAACTGTTTTTT,CSAPGTGGEKLFF
TRBJ1-1,TRBV28,-,-,TGTGCCAGCCGCAGATTGGCGACTGAAGCTTTCTTT,CASRRLATEAFF
TRBJ2-3,TRBV18,-,TRBD1,TGTGCCAGCTCACCGGGACAGGGTTTAATTGTGGCGCAGTATTTT,CASSPGQGLIVAQYF
TRBJ2-7,TRBV5-5,many,-,TGTGCCAGCAGCCGGGGGGCAGGCCTCTACGAGCAGTACTTC,CASSRGAGLYEQYF
TRBJ2-3,TRBV30,many,TRBD1,TGTGCCTGCGAACCCCGGACAGGGAGCACAGATACGCAGTATTTT,CACEPRTGSTDTQYF
TRBJ2-6,TRBV27,-,-,TGTGCCAGCAGTTTTACAGGAACTAGATCCAGCTCTGGGGCCAACGTCCTGACTTTC,CASSFTGTRSSSGANVLTF
TRBJ2-3,TRBV12-3/TRBV12-4,-,-,TGTGCCAGCAGTTCCGCCGGGGCTAGCGCAGATGCGCAGTATTTT,CASSSAGASADAQYF
TRBJ2-7,TRBV3-1,-,-,TGTGCCAGCAGCCGGCCGACAGGGAGGGCCTACGAGCAGTACTTC,CASSRPTGRAYEQYF
TRBJ2-1,TRBV27,-,-,TGTGCCAGCAGTCGGTACAGGGGGGGTGTAAATGAGCAGTTCTTC,CASSRYRGGVNEQFF
TRBJ2-1,TRBV24-1,-,-,TGTGCCACCAGTGATCCTTCCCTTACAGGGAGCTCCTACAATGAGCAGTTCTTC,CATSDPSLTGSSYNEQFF
TRBJ1-4,TRBV30,-,-,TGTGCCTGGAGGTTATCGGGAGGTAATGAAAAACTGTTTTTT,CAWRLSGGNEKLFF